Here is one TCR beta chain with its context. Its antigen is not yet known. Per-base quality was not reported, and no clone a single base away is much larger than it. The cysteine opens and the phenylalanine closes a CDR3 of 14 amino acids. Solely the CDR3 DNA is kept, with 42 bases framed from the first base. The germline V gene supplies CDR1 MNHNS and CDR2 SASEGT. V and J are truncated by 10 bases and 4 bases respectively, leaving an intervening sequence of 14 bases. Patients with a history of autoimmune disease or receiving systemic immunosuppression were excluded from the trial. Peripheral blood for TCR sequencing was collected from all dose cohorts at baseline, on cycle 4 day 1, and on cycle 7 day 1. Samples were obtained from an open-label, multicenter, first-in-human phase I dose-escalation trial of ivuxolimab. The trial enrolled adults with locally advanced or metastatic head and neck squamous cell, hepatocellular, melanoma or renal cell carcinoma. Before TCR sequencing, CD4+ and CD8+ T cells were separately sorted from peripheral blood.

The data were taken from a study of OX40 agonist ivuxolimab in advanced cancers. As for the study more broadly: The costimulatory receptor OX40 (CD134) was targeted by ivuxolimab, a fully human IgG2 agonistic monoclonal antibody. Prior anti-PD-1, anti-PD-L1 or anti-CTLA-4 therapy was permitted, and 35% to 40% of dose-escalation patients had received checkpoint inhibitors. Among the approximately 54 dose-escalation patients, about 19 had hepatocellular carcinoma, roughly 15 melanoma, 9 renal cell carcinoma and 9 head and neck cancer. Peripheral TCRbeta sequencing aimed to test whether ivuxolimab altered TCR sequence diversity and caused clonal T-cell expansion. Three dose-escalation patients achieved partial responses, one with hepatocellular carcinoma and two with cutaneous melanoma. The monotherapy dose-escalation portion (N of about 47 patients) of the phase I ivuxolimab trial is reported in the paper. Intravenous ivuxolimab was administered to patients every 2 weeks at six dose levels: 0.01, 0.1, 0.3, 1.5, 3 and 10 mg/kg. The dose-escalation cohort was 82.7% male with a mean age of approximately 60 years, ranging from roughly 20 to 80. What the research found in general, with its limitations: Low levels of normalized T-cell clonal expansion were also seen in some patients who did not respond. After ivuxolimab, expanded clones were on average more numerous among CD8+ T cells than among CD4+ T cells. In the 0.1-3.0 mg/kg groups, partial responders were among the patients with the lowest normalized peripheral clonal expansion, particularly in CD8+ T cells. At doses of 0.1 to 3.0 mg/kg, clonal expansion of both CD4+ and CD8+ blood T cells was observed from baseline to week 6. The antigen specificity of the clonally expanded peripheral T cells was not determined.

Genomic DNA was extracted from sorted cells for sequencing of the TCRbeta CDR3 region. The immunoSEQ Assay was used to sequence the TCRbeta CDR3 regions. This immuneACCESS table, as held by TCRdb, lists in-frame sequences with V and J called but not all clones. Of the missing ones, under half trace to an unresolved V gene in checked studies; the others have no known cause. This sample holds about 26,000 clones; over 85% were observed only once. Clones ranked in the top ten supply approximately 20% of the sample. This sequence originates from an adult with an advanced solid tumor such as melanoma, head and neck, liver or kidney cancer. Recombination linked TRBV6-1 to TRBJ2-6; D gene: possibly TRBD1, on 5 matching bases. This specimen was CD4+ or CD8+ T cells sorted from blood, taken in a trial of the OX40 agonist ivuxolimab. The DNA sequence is TGTGCCACGGACACCGGGTCAGGGGCCAACGTCCTGACTTTC. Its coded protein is CATDTGSGANVLTF.